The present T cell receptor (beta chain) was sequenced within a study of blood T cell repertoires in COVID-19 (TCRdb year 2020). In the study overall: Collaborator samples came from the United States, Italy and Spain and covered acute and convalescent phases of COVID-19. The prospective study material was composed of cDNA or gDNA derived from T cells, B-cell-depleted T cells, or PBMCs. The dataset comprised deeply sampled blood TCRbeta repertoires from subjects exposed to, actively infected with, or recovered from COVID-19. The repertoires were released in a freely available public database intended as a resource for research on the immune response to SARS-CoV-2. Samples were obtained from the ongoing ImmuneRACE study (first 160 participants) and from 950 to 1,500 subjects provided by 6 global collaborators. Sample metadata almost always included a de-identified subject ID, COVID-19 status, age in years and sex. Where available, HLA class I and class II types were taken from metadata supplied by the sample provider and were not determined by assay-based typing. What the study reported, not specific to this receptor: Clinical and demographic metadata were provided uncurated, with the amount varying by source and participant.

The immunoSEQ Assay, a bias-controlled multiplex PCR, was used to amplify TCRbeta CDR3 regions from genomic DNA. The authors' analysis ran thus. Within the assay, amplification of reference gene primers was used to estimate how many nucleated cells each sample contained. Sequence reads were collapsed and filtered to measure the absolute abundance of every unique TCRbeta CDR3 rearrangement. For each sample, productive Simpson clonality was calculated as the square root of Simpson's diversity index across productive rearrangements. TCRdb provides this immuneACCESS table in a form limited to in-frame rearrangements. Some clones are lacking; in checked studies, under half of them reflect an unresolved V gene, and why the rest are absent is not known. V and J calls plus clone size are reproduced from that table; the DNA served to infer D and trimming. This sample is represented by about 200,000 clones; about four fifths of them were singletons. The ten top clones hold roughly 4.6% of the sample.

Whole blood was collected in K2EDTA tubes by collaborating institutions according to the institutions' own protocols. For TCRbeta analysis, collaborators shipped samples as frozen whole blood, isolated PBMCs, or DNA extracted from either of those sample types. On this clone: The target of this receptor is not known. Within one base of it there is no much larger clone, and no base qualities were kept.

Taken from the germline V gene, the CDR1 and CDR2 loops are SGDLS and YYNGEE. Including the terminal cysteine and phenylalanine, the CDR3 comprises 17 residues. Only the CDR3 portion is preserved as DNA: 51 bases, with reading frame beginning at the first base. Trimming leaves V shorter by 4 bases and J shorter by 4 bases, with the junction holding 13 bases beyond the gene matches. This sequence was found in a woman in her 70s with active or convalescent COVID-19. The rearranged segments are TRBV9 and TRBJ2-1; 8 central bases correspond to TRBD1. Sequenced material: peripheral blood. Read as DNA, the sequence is TGTGCCAGCAGCCCGCGCGGAGAGACAGGGGAATACAATGAGCAGTTCTTC. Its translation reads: CASSPRGETGEYNEQFF.